This T cell receptor beta chain came from a study of identical twins. In germline, CDR1 is SQVTM, CDR2 ANQGSEA. The CDR3 is made up of 13 amino acids. V gave up 7 bases and J gave up 1 base, with 13 bases separating them. Healthy Caucasian donors formed the entire cohort. TCRdb re-called the 5' RACE reads through MiXCR, storing one row per CDR3 protein. The table shows 1.5 million to 2 million distinct CDR3 sequences, with under 35% occurring only once. In the case of this clonotype: Its antigen is currently unknown.

General study points: Models predicted too little out-of-frame TCR alpha sharing in monozygotic twins.

The chain joins TRBV29-1 to TRBJ1-1, with unresolved D. Sequencing input: cord blood. The source is a newborn girl in good health. CDR3 in amino acids: CSAPGRGNTEAFF. The CDR3 nucleotides read TGCAGCGCCCCCGGACGGGGGAACACTGAAGCTTTCTTT.